This T cell receptor (beta chain) is from a study of T cell responses to AZD1222 COVID-19 vaccine (dated by TCRdb to the early 2020s). As for the study more broadly: AZD1222 recipients with second doses at about 4 weeks or about 12 weeks were pooled, because spike-specific TCR depth and breadth did not differ between schedules. Trial participants were enrolled into age subgroups of 18-55, 56-69 and 70-plus years, which contained around 140, 26 and 57 TCR-sequenced participants, respectively. TCR sequencing covered more than 230 trial participants: some 210 given two doses of AZD1222 and approximately 26 given two doses of MenACWY control vaccine. What the authors observed across the whole study: No day 14 peak-response samples were available, so repertoires were characterized only after the peak T cell response. The vaccine-associated CD4 TCRs covered the entire spike protein, and the dominant responses fell in regions 160-218 and 743-854. The 56-69-year group was small, and its depth increase did not reach significance, likely because of low power. Epitopes outside the regions mutated in the B.1.351 and B.1.1.7 variants were reportedly recognized by nearly half of the unique spike-specific TCRs. Conclusions about previously exposed vaccinees are limited, since just five to seven AZD1222 recipients were seropositive for SARS-CoV-2 at baseline. After two AZD1222 doses, spike-specific TCR breadth and depth were significantly higher than at day 0 and than in MenACWY recipients. Most participants were white British and females outnumbered males, and the authors suggested that clonal diversity may have been underestimated.

CDR1 and CDR2 are drawn from the germline V gene (reference sequence): LNHDA, SQIVND. A distance of 13 bases separates the germline ends of V and J, which lose 5 bases and 3 bases respectively. Its CDR3 holds 14 amino acids, cysteine through phenylalanine. Solely the CDR3 DNA is kept, with 42 bases framed from the first base. Comment on this clone: Its antigen has not been determined. Base quality data are lacking; no much larger clone is found one base away.

The time point label on this specimen signifies: baseline before first vaccination. Samples from vaccinated people were obtained from the UK trials COV001 and COV002, which included a single-blind randomized controlled phase 2/3 trial of AZD1222 (ChAdOx1 nCoV-19) in healthy adults. Trial participant PBMC samples were collected at day 0 and day 28 after the second dose for TCRbeta chain sequencing. The CDR3 regions of human TCRbeta chains were analyzed by immunosequencing. The study's own analysis went as follows. Repertoire TCRs were checked for matches against a reference library of SARS-CoV-2-specific TCRs that had been generated using the MIRA antigen-specificity platform. Breadth meant the fraction of unique TCRs that were SARS-CoV-2-associated, whereas depth meant the fraction of total T cells that were SARS-CoV-2-associated. Using the MIRA data, every spike-specific TCR was mapped to the spike region that the TCR reacted to and assigned to either a CD4 or a CD8 class. Log10-transformed breadth and depth values were compared by one-way ANOVA with Sidak's multiple comparisons tests. TCRdb holds this immuneACCESS table with in-frame rearrangements only. Some clones are missing; in checked studies, unresolved V genes explain under half, and the rest has no known cause. The V and J calls and clone size come from that table; D and trimming were worked out from the DNA. The table for this sample lists around 170,000 clones; roughly 91% of them were counted only once. Approximately 0.97% of the sample rests with the top ten.

This material consisted of peripheral blood, taken on day 0 of AZD1222 vaccination. The clonotype originates from an adult in good health. Recombination joined TRBV19 with TRBJ1-1, and possibly TRBD1, on 6 matching bases. The DNA is as follows: TGTGCCAGTAGTCCTGCAAACAGGGACACTGAAGCTTTCTTT. It translates as CASSPANRDTEAFF.